Listed below are T cell receptor beta chains from one sample, sequenced in a study of radiotherapy plus CTLA-4 blockade in lung cancer. Data came from immunoSEQ multiplex PCR; TCRdb stores just in-frame clones and leaves some out. The profile shows tens of thousands of clones, approximately 75% of them singletons. The sample consisted of peripheral blood, taken from a patient treated with radiotherapy plus ipilimumab. The source of these receptors is a human donor with non-small cell lung cancer that progressed on radiotherapy plus ipilimumab. Each CDR3 is given with its conserved first and last residue.

J: TRBJ1-2
V: TRBV15
CDR3: CATSRDLGGYTF

J: TRBJ2-6
V: TRBV28
CDR3: CASTSLGQGPSGANVLTF

J: TRBJ2-2
V: TRBV25-1
CDR3: CASQGQGDTGELFF

J: TRBJ2-7
V: TRBV7-2
CDR3: CASSFQGYEQYF

J: TRBJ2-6
V: TRBV6-1
CDR3: CASSEWVNSGANVLTF

J: TRBJ2-3
V: TRBV7-8
CDR3: CASSLDRQGGADTQYF

J: TRBJ2-7
V: TRBV5-1
CDR3: CASTPRGVSYEQYF

J: TRBJ2-3
V: TRBV6-5
CDR3: CASTRRRSTDTQYF

J: TRBJ1-1
V: TRBV19
CDR3: CASSTAWTGKNTEAFF

J: NA
V: TRBV6-6
CDR3: CASKGPSSEQYF

J: TRBJ2-1
V: TRBV6-5
CDR3: CASSYSIDGGEQFF

J: TRBJ2-1
V: TRBV7-9
CDR3: CASSLAGRVRAEQFF

J: TRBJ1-2
V: TRBV30
CDR3: CAWSSRTASYGYTF

J: TRBJ1-5
V: TRBV28
CDR3: CASSLQDRAPHF

J: TRBJ1-3
V: TRBV5-1
CDR3: CASSESGTGQGNTIYF

J: TRBJ2-5
V: TRBV7-9
CDR3: CASSLAGAHQYF

J: TRBJ2-1
V: TRBV28
CDR3: CASSFTSGSSYNEQFF

J: TRBJ1-1
V: TRBV10-3
CDR3: CAISTGDTEAFF

J: TRBJ2-7
V: TRBV7-3
CDR3: CASSLMSQGPYEQYF

J: TRBJ1-6
V: TRBV9
CDR3: CASSVGGMRQSNSPLHF

J: TRBJ2-1
V: TRBV4-3
CDR3: CASSQFTTGGQYNEQFF

J: TRBJ2-1
V: TRBV18
CDR3: CASSTGTSYEQFF

J: TRBJ2-4
V: TRBV11-3
CDR3: CASSLTPLGIQYF

J: TRBJ1-2
V: TRBV7-3
CDR3: CASSLGTGNYGYTF

J: TRBJ1-2
V: TRBV7-2
CDR3: CASSLGSGSRGYTF

J: TRBJ2-2
V: TRBV9
CDR3: CASSARRRPNTGELFF

J: TRBJ1-4
V: TRBV4-2
CDR3: CASSQGKGANEKLFF

J: TRBJ2-2
V: TRBV29-1
CDR3: CSVILSDRADTGELFF

J: TRBJ2-3
V: TRBV9
CDR3: CASSVVGQAGGRGDTQYF

J: TRBJ2-7
V: TRBV19
CDR3: CASSIGRQGARNEQYF

J: TRBJ2-3
V: TRBV29-1
CDR3: CSVLQGRTDTQYF

J: TRBJ1-5
V: TRBV28
CDR3: CASRLGQGKVRPQHF

J: TRBJ2-1
V: TRBV7-9
CDR3: CASRRQGATYNEQFF

J: TRBJ1-6
V: TRBV19
CDR3: CASSRGDDNSPLHF

J: TRBJ1-4
V: TRBV18
CDR3: CASSSGQQGANEKLFF

J: TRBJ2-1
V: TRBV5-1
CDR3: CASSLEPAAGYNEQFF

J: TRBJ2-3
V: TRBV19
CDR3: CASSRGPDRGADTQYF

J: TRBJ1-2
V: TRBV7-3
CDR3: CASSLTGGAYGYTF

J: TRBJ2-1
V: TRBV6-5
CDR3: CASSSDVATEQFF

J: TRBJ2-1
V: TRBV5-6
CDR3: CASSRTGTVGYNEQFF

J: TRBJ2-2
V: TRBV29-1
CDR3: CSVGDLNTGELFF

J: TRBJ1-2
V: TRBV9
CDR3: CASSVGVSYGYTF

J: TRBJ1-1
V: TRBV28
CDR3: CASTQGNTEAFF

J: TRBJ1-6
V: TRBV19
CDR3: CASSSGGAGDHNSPLHF

J: TRBJ2-2
V: TRBV28
CDR3: CASSLWAPPELFF

J: TRBJ2-1
V: TRBV19
CDR3: CASSPTSNEQFF

J: TRBJ2-7
V: TRBV5-1
CDR3: CASSPDPGTGGYEQYF

J: TRBJ2-7
V: TRBV7-6
CDR3: CASSSLRGLAGVAYEQYF

J: TRBJ2-7
V: TRBV27
CDR3: CASTQDGNGASYEQYF

J: TRBJ1-2
V: TRBV9
CDR3: CASSPRSQPENYGYTF

J: TRBJ2-7
V: TRBV10-2
CDR3: CASSEYGNSYEQYF

J: TRBJ2-1
V: TRBV27
CDR3: CASSPSTGQLYNEQFF

J: TRBJ2-4
V: TRBV30
CDR3: CAWSGVGGNIQYF